The 31 T cell receptor beta chains in this list originate from one sample, sequenced in a study of blood T cell repertoires in COVID-19. Profiled with immunoSEQ multiplex PCR; TCRdb holds only in-frame clones, not every one. The sample carries 36,000 or so clones, about 90% recorded once. Sequences were obtained from peripheral blood. These receptors were taken from a woman in her 70s with active COVID-19.

The chain has TRBV11-2 and TRBJ2-1, with D tentatively TRBD2 (7 bases). There are 17 residues in the CDR3. CDR1 SGHAT and CDR2 FQNNGV come from the germline V gene. Trimming shortened V by 0 bases and J by 9 bases, and 21 bases separated the two germline ends. CDR3 in DNA: TGTGCCAGCAGCTTAGAAGGAAGGCGGGGGCGTAGGGTTGAGCAGTTCTTC. This sequence encodes CASSLEGRRGRRVEQFF.

This chain connects TRBV6-1 to TRBJ2-2, with 10 bases lining up with TRBD2. CDR1 and CDR2 from the germline V gene are MNHNS and SASEGT. V lost 0 bases and J lost 1; bases outside the gene matches: 11. The CDR3 extends over 20 amino acids. CDR3 bases: TGTGCCAGCAGTGAAGCTCTCTTTGGTAGCGGGGGGTTGAACACCGGGGAGCTGTTTTTT. As protein: CASSEALFGSGGLNTGELFF.

The V and J genes are TRBV10-1 and TRBJ2-3; 9 bases are shared with TRBD1. Germline loops: CDR1 WNHNN, CDR2 SYGVQD (reference sequence). CDR3 length equals 15 residues. V shed 3 bases, J shed 7 bases, and the junction held 8 bases outside the gene matches. In DNA form, the CDR3 reads TGCGCCAGCAGTGACCCGACAGGGGGTAAGAATACGCAGTATTTT. Protein product: CASSDPTGGKNTQYF.

V usage is TRBV7-9 and J usage is TRBJ2-3; D ambiguous. The CDR3 covers 13 residues. The germline CDR1 and CDR2 sequences are SEHNR and FQNEAQ (reference sequence). V dropped 0 bases and J dropped 6 bases, with 7 bases sitting between them. The CDR3 bases are TGTGCCAGCAGCTTAGCCCGAGTGGATACGCAGTATTTT. It yields the protein CASSLARVDTQYF.

The CDR3 DNA is TGTGCCAGCAGGCGTAATGGGGGGACGGGGAACACTGAAGCTTTCTTT. The encoded protein is CASRRNGGTGNTEAFF. The chain uses TRBV7-2 and TRBJ1-1, with TRBD1 as a possible D gene (5 bases). CDR1 and CDR2 from the germline V gene are SGHTA and FQGNSA. V lost 6 bases, J lost 1 base, and 18 bases lay in between. This CDR3 comprises 16 residues.

The chain couples TRBV29-1 to TRBJ2-7, with D perhaps matching TRBD1 (6 bases). Germline CDR1 SQVTM, CDR2 ANQGSEA. There are 13 residues in the CDR3. Trimming took off 6 bases at V and 0 bases at J, with 12 bases between the two ends. The CDR3 DNA reads as TGCAGCGTCCGGACAGTTGACTCCTACGAGCAGTACTTC. Translating it yields CSVRTVDSYEQYF.

This clone was detected once. The chain carries TRBV12-3 or TRBV12-4 and TRBJ1-6; unclear D gene. Trimming took off 6 bases at V and 11 bases at J, with 11 bases between the two ends. This CDR3 comprises 12 residues. CDR3 residues: CASSPGPPPLHF. CDR3 nucleotides: TGTGCCAGCAGCCCAGGTCCACCACCCCTCCACTTT.

The chain couples TRBV6-6 to TRBJ1-4; 11 positions match TRBD1. Germline loops: CDR1 MNHNY, CDR2 SVGAGI (reference sequence). There are 15 residues in the CDR3. Unmatched junction bases numbered 2, after V lost 0 bases and J lost 8 bases. The CDR3 is CASSYSDRGHEKLFF. Here the CDR3 DNA reads TGTGCCAGCAGTTACTCGGACAGGGGGCACGAAAAACTGTTTTTT.

This sequence joins TRBV13 and TRBJ2-2, with 11 bases lining up with TRBD2. Germline CDR1 reads PRHDT; CDR2 reads FYEKMQ (reference sequence). The J segment lost 4 bases and the V segment lost 5 bases, leaving 6 bases of the junction unmatched. The CDR3 spans 16 residues. The CDR3 loop reads CASSRLAGGLTGELFF. The CDR3 nucleotides read TGTGCCAGCAGCCGATTAGCGGGGGGGCTCACCGGGGAGCTGTTTTTT.

The V and J genes are TRBV2 and TRBJ1-2; possible D gene TRBD1, 5 bases. Trimming shortened V by 7 bases and J by 0 bases, and 24 bases separated the two germline ends. Germline assignment: CDR1 SNHLY and CDR2 FYNNEI. The CDR3 is 18 residues long. The CDR3 is CASTEPQERGLPNYGYTF. The CDR3 bases are TGTGCCAGCACCGAACCCCAAGAGCGGGGACTGCCTAACTATGGCTACACCTTC. Drawing the rest from reference TRBV2 and TRBJ1-2, the complete variable domain is EPEVTQTPSHQVTQMGQEVILRCVPISNHLYFYWYRQILGQKVEFLVSFYNNEISEKSEIFDDQFSVERPDGSNFTLKIRSTKLEDSAMYFCASTEPQERGLPNYGYTFGSGTRLTVV.

The chain employs TRBV5-1 and TRBJ2-3; no definite D call. Germline V lookup: CDR1 SGHRS, CDR2 YFSETQ. The V and J ends lost 0 bases and 0 bases respectively, with 11 bases between them. The CDR3 extends over 16 amino acids. CDR3 nucleotides: TGCGCCAGCAGCTTGGAGGTAGACTTGAGCACAGATACGCAGTATTTT. Translation: CASSLEVDLSTDTQYF.

V usage is TRBV28 and J usage is TRBJ2-3; 7 bases align to TRBD2. This CDR3 spans 13 amino acids. With 11 bases clipped from V and 2 bases from J, the junction kept 7 bases outside the gene matches. Germline lookup yields CDR1 MDHEN and CDR2 SYDVKM. The CDR3 is CALGRGYTDTQYF. CDR3 nucleotides: TGTGCCCTAGGGCGGGGGTACACAGATACGCAGTATTTT.

A word on this clone: At one end the junction does not follow the germline gene, possibly because of a read error. The rearrangement links TRBV5-1 to TRBJ2-5, with D maybe TRBD2 (7 bases). This CDR3 has 15 residues. Germline V gives CDR1 SGHRS, CDR2 YFSETQ. The CDR3 is CASRLDPGGAETQYF. Here the CDR3 DNA reads TGCGCCAGCAGATTGGACCCGGGGGGCGCCGAGACCCAGTACTTC.

J is TRBJ1-2 and V is TRBV19; D is perhaps TRBD1 (6 bases). The germline gives CDR1 LNHDA, CDR2 SQIVND (reference sequence). V gave up 11 bases and J gave up 2 bases, with 15 bases separating them. The CDR3 runs 13 residues. The CDR3 region has the DNA TGTGCCTTCAACCTCGACAGGAACTATGGCTACACCTTC. Its translation: CAFNLDRNYGYTF.

The chain uses TRBV23-1 and TRBJ2-3; 9 positions match TRBD2. TRBV23-1 belongs to the ORF category, with a function that is uncertain. The trim removed 5 bases at V and 6 bases at J, leaving 15 bases unmatched. The CDR3 is made up of 17 amino acids. CDR3 amino acids: CASSTGARGGALDTQYF. The CDR3 DNA reads as TGCGCCAGCAGTACGGGGGCTCGCGGGGGGGCCCTGGATACGCAGTATTTT.

The CDR3 DNA is TGTGCCAGCAGCATTATTGGCGGGGGGGAGCTAGATACGCAGTATTTT. Translated: CASSIIGGGELDTQYF. The V call is TRBV7-8, the J call TRBJ2-3, with 9 bases that match TRBD2. Germline CDR1 reads SGHVS; CDR2 reads FQNEAQ. V trimming: 5 bases; J trimming: 5 bases; junction bases outside the gene matches: 11. The CDR3 is made up of 16 amino acids.

The chain is built from TRBV19 and TRBJ2-7; D perhaps matches TRBD2 (7 bases). The CDR3 runs to 15 residues. Trimming cost V 1 base and J 4 bases, with 14 bases left between them. Germline CDR1 is LNHDA and CDR2 is SQIVND (reference sequence). The CDR3 loop is CASSIGAGRGYEQYF. As DNA, the CDR3 is TGTGCCAGTAGTATAGGTGCAGGGAGGGGGTACGAGCAGTACTTC.

The chain is built from TRBV9 and TRBJ2-2, with unresolved D. This CDR3 comprises 15 residues. The V end was cut by 0 bases, the J end by 10 bases, with 16 bases between. Germline V gene sequence: CDR1 SGDLS, CDR2 YYNGEE. The chain's CDR3 is CASSVDGAPPAELFF. The CDR3 region has the DNA TGTGCCAGCAGCGTAGACGGTGCACCGCCCGCGGAGCTGTTTTTT.

With regard to this clone: Given a much more abundant clone one base away, this may be a read error. CDR3 residues: CTSSPEGGQGTYGYTF. CDR3 coding DNA: TGTACCAGCAGCCCCGAGGGGGGACAGGGGACCTATGGCTACACCTTC. The chain combines TRBV5-6 with TRBJ1-2, with 10 bases aligning to TRBD1. The CDR3 runs 16 residues. CDR1 and CDR2 (germline): SGHDT, YYEEEE.

By share of the sample, this clone is medium-sized (0.01 to 0.1%). This sequence joins TRBV25-1 and TRBJ1-5; D possibly corresponds to TRBD1 (6 bases). CDR1 and CDR2 (germline): MGHDK, SYGVNS. The CDR3 is 13 residues long. V lost 6 bases to trimming and J lost 7 bases, with 13 bases between them. The CDR3 nucleotides are TGTGCCAGCAGGGCTTCAGGGGACCAGCCCCAGCATTTT. Translating it yields CASRASGDQPQHF.

The chain recombines TRBV12-1 with TRBJ1-4. TRBV12-1 is termed a pseudogene. The CDR3 covers 14 residues. CDR3 DNA sequence: TGTGCCAGCAGCAGGCGGGGGCGTCAGGAAAAACTGTTTTTT. Protein product: CASSRRGRQEKLFF.

CDR3 in amino acids: CASSLVDRGYGYTF. The CDR3 DNA follows: TGTGCCAGCAGCTTAGTCGACAGGGGATATGGCTACACCTTC. The V and J genes are TRBV7-9 and TRBJ1-2; 8 bases align to TRBD1. The J segment lost 5 bases and the V segment lost 1 base, leaving 3 bases of the junction unmatched. The CDR3 has 14 residues. Germline CDR1 and CDR2: SEHNR and FQNEAQ (reference sequence).

The chain uses TRBV19 and TRBJ2-7, with 9 positions matching TRBD1. V lost 2 bases to trimming and J lost 5 bases; unmatched junction nucleotides: 7. This CDR3 has 15 residues. Germline loops: CDR1 LNHDA, CDR2 SQIVND (reference sequence). The CDR3 reads CASSIRRDRADEQYF. DNA of the CDR3: TGTGCCAGTAGTATAAGGAGGGACAGGGCGGACGAGCAGTACTTC.

The chain employs TRBV11-3 and TRBJ2-3; D is perhaps TRBD2 (6 bases). Germline values: CDR1 SGHNT, CDR2 YENEEA. The length of the CDR3 is 13 residues. Trimming took 1 base from V and 6 from J, leaving 8 bases between them. The CDR3 sequence: CASSLGGDDTQYF. DNA of the CDR3: TGTGCCAGCAGCTTAGGGGGGGACGATACGCAGTATTTT.

The genes are TRBV28 and TRBJ1-5; 9 bases agree with TRBD1. The germline V gene has CDR1 MDHEN and CDR2 SYDVKM. The CDR3 length is 15 residues. Trimming cost V 2 bases and J 6 bases; bases outside gene matches: 5. The CDR3 here is CASSLLTGGSQPQHF. The CDR3 DNA is TGTGCCAGCAGTTTACTAACAGGGGGCAGTCAGCCCCAGCATTTT.

This chain connects TRBV7-6 to TRBJ2-7; TRBD1 agrees at 7 bases. V gave up 5 bases and J gave up 0 bases; unmatched junction bases: 7. Germline values: CDR1 SGHVS, CDR2 FNYEAQ. CDR3 length equals 15 residues. CDR3 sequence: CASSQVRDSSYEQYF. CDR3 coding DNA: TGTGCCAGCAGCCAGGTCCGGGACAGCTCCTACGAGCAGTACTTC.

CDR3 in amino acids: CASSQEHPQFQPQHF. CDR3 bases: TGTGCCAGCAGCCAAGAACATCCACAATTTCAGCCCCAGCATTTT. This chain uses TRBV4-2 with TRBJ1-5; no reliable D call. The CDR3 consists of 15 residues. V lost 0 bases and J 6 bases, leaving 12 bases between the germline ends. CDR1 LGHNA and CDR2 YNFKEQ come from the germline V gene.

The chain has TRBV6-6 and TRBJ1-1; TRBD1 agrees at 7 bases. The germline V gene encodes CDR1 MNHNY and CDR2 SVGAGI (reference sequence). J lost 7 bases, V lost 4 bases, and 9 bases had no gene match. CDR3 length equals 14 residues. Written as DNA, the CDR3 is TGTGCCAGCAGTTTCGGGGAAGGGGGCGGTGAAGCTTTCTTT. Translating it yields CASSFGEGGGEAFF.

The chain carries TRBV10-3 and TRBJ2-3; 8 bases are shared with TRBD2. The junction had 13 bases not matched to a gene; V was cut back by 9 bases and J by 5 bases. This CDR3 contains 15 residues. CDR1 and CDR2 (germline): ENHRY, SYGVKD. This CDR3 is CAMAFNRGGEDTQYF. The CDR3 DNA reads as TGTGCCATGGCGTTTAATCGGGGGGGCGAAGATACGCAGTATTTT.

The rearrangement links TRBV7-2 to TRBJ2-1, with 9 bases identical to TRBD2. Per germline, CDR1 SGHTA and CDR2 FQGNSA. CDR3 length equals 16 residues. Unmatched junction bases numbered 7, after V lost 3 bases and J lost 4 bases. The CDR3 is CASSFASGGFYNEQFF. CDR3 nucleotide sequence: TGTGCCAGCAGCTTCGCCAGCGGGGGGTTTTACAATGAGCAGTTCTTC.

This clone was found a few times. The V and J genes are TRBV10-2 and TRBJ2-3, with TRBD2 matching 12 bases. The CDR3 is made up of 18 amino acids. Germline CDR1 reads WSHSY; CDR2 reads SAAADI. Germline trimming cut 5 bases from V and 1 base from J; bases unmatched to any gene: 10. This chain's CDR3 is CASSLRLAGASRTDTQYF. As DNA, the CDR3 is TGCGCCAGCAGTCTAAGACTAGCGGGGGCTTCGCGCACAGATACGCAGTATTTT.